This TCR beta chain originates from a study of CD8 T cells in Susac syndrome. Study findings and constraints: An acknowledgment was made by the study that its TCR sequencing and HLA analysis involved relatively few individuals.

FACS was used to enrich TEMRA cells, whereas the CD8+ and CD4+ T cells were obtained by negative isolation. The junction had 10 bases not matched to a gene; V was cut back by 3 bases and J by 5 bases. Germline CDR1 SGHNT, CDR2 YYREEE (reference sequence). The CDR3 is 17 amino acids. It was with random hexamers that 0.5 to 1 ug RNA was reverse transcribed. Multiplex PCR with immunoSEQ amplified the TCR beta CDR3 across 54 Vbeta and 13 Jbeta. MiXCR, applied by TCRdb to the immunoSEQ multiplex PCR reads, yields one record per CDR3 protein. The sample has about 210,000 distinct CDR3 sequences, about 96% seen once. Notes on this clonotype: Its specificity is not known.

This sequence was found in a human donor with multiple sclerosis. The chain recombines TRBV5-4 with TRBJ2-3; 12 bases agree with TRBD1. Material for sequencing was CD4+ T cells from PBMCs. The DNA of the CDR3 is TGTGCCAGCAGCTACGTACCGGGACAGGGGGCGAAAGATACGCAGTATTTT. It translates to CASSYVPGQGAKDTQYF. The full variable domain, with the rest looked up from reference TRBV5-4 and TRBJ2-3, is ETGVTQSPTHLIKTRGQQVTLRCSSQSGHNTVSWYQQALGQGPQFIFQYYREEENGRGNFPPRFSGLQFPNYSSELNVNALELDDSALYLCASSYVPGQGAKDTQYFGPGTRLTVL.